This TCR beta chain was sequenced during a study of spatial heterogeneity in lung cancer. The overall study: Each time, sequencing found more beta-chain sequences than alpha-chain sequences.

TCRdb itself ran the 5' RACE reads through MiXCR, one entry per CDR3 protein. The repertoire holds a few thousand distinct CDR3 sequences, with 5.5% to 6.5% as singletons. Trimming cost V 0 bases and J 4 bases, with 12 bases left between them. There are 15 residues in the CDR3. Per the germline V gene, CDR1 is SEHNR and CDR2 is FQNEAQ (reference sequence). Study-wide findings and caveats: Alpha chains reached an estimated coverage of approximately 6.5% of tumor T cells, and beta chains 11% to 15%. Tumors with more nonsynonymous mutations had more expanded intratumoral alpha and beta TCRs.

Time point of the sample: sample taken at primary tumor resection. The cohort: 65 to 80 early-stage, untreated non-small cell lung cancer patients. This clonotype is medium-sized within its sample. What it binds is unknown. The rearrangement joins TRBV7-9 to TRBJ1-1, with D tentatively TRBD1 (5 bases). The receptor comes from a female donor with early-stage non-small cell lung cancer. The specimen comprised lung tumor tissue, sampled at surgery. As DNA, the CDR3 is TGTGCCAGCAGCTTAGCTGCAGGGCGGGTCACTGAAGCTTTCTTT. Translated: CASSLAAGRVTEAFF.